The text below deals with one T cell receptor beta chain. Authors' analysis steps: Reference gene primer amplification yielded estimated nucleated cell counts. Using immunoSEQ multiplex PCR, the repertoire was profiled, and TCRdb retains in-frame clones only, with some absent. V and J calls plus clone size are reproduced from that table; the DNA served to infer D and trimming. The sample records 250,000 to 300,000 clones, roughly 90% being singletons. The data originate from a study of blood T cell repertoires in COVID-19. For the study at large: T cells, B-cell-depleted T cells, or PBMCs provided the cDNA or gDNA that served as material.

There are 15 residues in the CDR3. With 5 bases removed from V and 5 bases from J, the gap between germline ends came to 16 bases. Germline V CDR1 and CDR2: SEHNR, FQNEAQ (reference sequence). The source material was peripheral blood. The genes are TRBV7-9 and TRBJ2-1, with TRBD2 as a possible D gene (7 bases). This TCR derives from a woman between 25 and 40 years old with COVID-19, enrolled during active disease. CDR3 bases: TGTGCCAGCAGCCCGAGGGGGGGCCCTAACAATGAGCAGTTCTTC. As protein: CASSPRGGPNNEQFF.